This T cell receptor (beta chain) was documented in a study of Ad26.COV2.S vaccination and SARS-CoV-2 variants. Stated treatment: over 15 received Ad26.COV2.S at low or high dose, single or two shots; 5 received placebo; per-sample allocation not given. The samples date from day 63 after the first vaccine or placebo injection. Germline V gene data show CDR1 as MNHEY and CDR2 as SVGAGI. The germline V and J ends were trimmed by 6 bases and 2 bases, with 10 bases remaining between them. CDR3 size: 13 residues. Profiling relied on immunoSEQ multiplex PCR, and the TCRdb table lists in-frame clones only, not all of them. The sample contains 300,000 to 500,000 clones, more than 85% of which appear only once.

The J gene is TRBJ1-2, the V gene TRBV6-5; possibly TRBD1 for D (5 bases). The origin of this receptor is a person aged 18 to 65 who received the Ad26.COV2.S COVID-19 vaccine or a placebo. This sample comprised peripheral blood, obtained in a trial of Ad26.COV2.S vaccine versus placebo. The CDR3 region has the DNA TGTGCCAGCAGAAAGGGACTAAACTATGGCTACACCTTC. This sequence encodes CASRKGLNYGYTF.